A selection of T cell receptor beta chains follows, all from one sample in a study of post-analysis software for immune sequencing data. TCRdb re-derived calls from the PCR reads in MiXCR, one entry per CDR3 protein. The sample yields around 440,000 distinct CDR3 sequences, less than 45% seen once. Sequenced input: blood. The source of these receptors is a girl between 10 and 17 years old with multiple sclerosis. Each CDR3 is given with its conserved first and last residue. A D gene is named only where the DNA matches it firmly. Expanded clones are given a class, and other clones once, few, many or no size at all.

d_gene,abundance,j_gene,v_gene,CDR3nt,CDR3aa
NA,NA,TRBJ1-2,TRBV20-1,TGCAGTGCTAGAGACTATAATTCCGCCTATGGCTACACCTTC,CSARDYNSAYGYTF
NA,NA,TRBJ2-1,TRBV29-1,TGCAGCGTGGGATGGTACAGCGGCTCATACAGTGAGCAGTTCTTC,CSVGWYSGSYSEQFF
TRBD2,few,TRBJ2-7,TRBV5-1,TGCGCCAGCAGCCCCAGCGGGGGGTACAATGAGCAGTACTTC,CASSPSGGYNEQYF
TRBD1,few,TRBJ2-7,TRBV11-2,TGTGCCAGCAGCGAAGGACCCCGGACAGGGTCCTACGAGCAGTACTTC,CASSEGPRTGSYEQYF
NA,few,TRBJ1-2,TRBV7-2,TGTGCCAGCAGCCTCGAGTTTGTGGCCGCTACTTACTATGGCTACACCTTC,CASSLEFVAATYYGYTF
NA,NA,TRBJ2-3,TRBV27,TGTGCCAGCAGTTTGGGAAATACGCAGTATTTT,CASSLGNTQYF
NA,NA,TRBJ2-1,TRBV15,TGTGCCACCACCCTTGGAGGGATGACCTACAATGAGCAGTTCTTC,CATTLGGMTYNEQFF
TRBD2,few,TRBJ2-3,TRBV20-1,TGCAGTGCTCCAAGGACTAGCGGGAGGAGCACAGATACGCAGTATTTT,CSAPRTSGRSTDTQYF
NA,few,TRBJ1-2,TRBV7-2,TGTGCCAGCAGCTTAGCCCCTCGGGGGGGCTATGGCTACACCTTC,CASSLAPRGGYGYTF
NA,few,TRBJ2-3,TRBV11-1,TGTGCCAGCAGCCCGTCGGAGGGTTCAGATACGCAGTATTTT,CASSPSEGSDTQYF
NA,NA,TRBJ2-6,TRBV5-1,TGCGCCAGCAGGGACTGGAGGAAAACGAACTCTGGGGCCAACGTCCCGACTTTC,CASRDWRKTNSGANVPTF
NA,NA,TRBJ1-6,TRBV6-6,TGTGCCAGCACCGCTGACCTCTCCTATAATTCACCCCTCCACTTT,CASTADLSYNSPLHF
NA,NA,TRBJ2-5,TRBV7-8,TGTGCCAGCAGGATGTCAGAGACCCAGTACTTC,CASRMSETQYF
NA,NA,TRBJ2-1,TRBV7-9,TGTGCCAACAGCCGAGGACTAAACAATGAGCAGTTCTTC,CANSRGLNNEQFF
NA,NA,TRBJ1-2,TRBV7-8,TGTGCCAGCAGCTTACTGCCGGGGGACTATGGCTACACCTTC,CASSLLPGDYGYTF
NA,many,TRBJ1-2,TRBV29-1,TGCAGCGTTGATCGGCAGGGCTATGGCTACACCTTC,CSVDRQGYGYTF
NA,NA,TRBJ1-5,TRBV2,TGTGCCAGCAGTGAAAGGGGCTTTTTTGGACAGCCCCAGCATTTT,CASSERGFFGQPQHF
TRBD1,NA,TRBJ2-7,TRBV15,TGTGCCACCAGCAGACGCACCGGACAGGGAAGGCTGGACTACGAGCAGTACTTC,CATSRRTGQGRLDYEQYF
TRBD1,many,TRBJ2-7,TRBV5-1,TGCGCCAGCAGCTCCGGGACAGACTACGAGCAGTACTTC,CASSSGTDYEQYF
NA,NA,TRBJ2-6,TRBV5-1,TGCGCCAGCAGCTTGGAACGCTCTGGGGCCAACGTCCTGACTTTC,CASSLERSGANVLTF
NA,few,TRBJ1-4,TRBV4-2,TGTGCCAGCAGCCAAGAGTTTGCAACTAATGAAAAACTGTTTTTT,CASSQEFATNEKLFF
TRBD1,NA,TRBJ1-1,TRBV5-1,TGCGCCAGCAGCTTCGGACAGGGGGTCGAACCTGAAGCTTTCTTT,CASSFGQGVEPEAFF
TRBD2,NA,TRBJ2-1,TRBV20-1,TGCAGTGCTAGAGATGAACTAACTAGCGGGAAGATCTCCTACAATGAGCAGTTCTTC,CSARDELTSGKISYNEQFF
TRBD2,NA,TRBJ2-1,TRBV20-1,TGCAGTGCCCCGGGACTAGCGGACTACAATGAGCAGTTCTTC,CSAPGLADYNEQFF
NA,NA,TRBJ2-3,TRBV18,TGTGCCAGCTCACCACCGGGCTTGCGGGCAGATACGCAGTATTTT,CASSPPGLRADTQYF
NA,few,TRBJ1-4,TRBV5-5,TGTGCCAGCAGCCCCGGGGAGATTCTTAATGAAAAACTGTTTTTT,CASSPGEILNEKLFF
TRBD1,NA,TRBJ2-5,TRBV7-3,TGTGCCAGCAGCCCGACAGGGGACAGAGAGACCCAGTACTTC,CASSPTGDRETQYF
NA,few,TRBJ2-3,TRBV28,TGTGCCAGCAGGCCCAGGTTGTGGACAGATACGCAGTATTTT,CASRPRLWTDTQYF
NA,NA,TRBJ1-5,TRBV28,TGTGCCAGCAGCCTGGAGCAGCCCCAGCATTTT,CASSLEQPQHF
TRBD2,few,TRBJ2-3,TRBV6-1,TGTGCCAGCAGTCGTTCTCATTTGGGACTAGCGGGAGATTCGGATACGCAGTATTTT,CASSRSHLGLAGDSDTQYF
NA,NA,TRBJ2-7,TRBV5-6,TGTGCCAGCAGCCTTCCCAGGTCGGAACGCTACGAGCAGTACTTC,CASSLPRSERYEQYF
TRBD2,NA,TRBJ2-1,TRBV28,TGTGCCAGCAGTTACCGTGGGGGGGGAAAAGTAGGTGAGCAGTTCTTC,CASSYRGGGKVGEQFF
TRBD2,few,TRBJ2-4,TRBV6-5,TGTGCCAGCAGAACTAGCGGATTAGCCAAAAACATTCAGTACTTC,CASRTSGLAKNIQYF
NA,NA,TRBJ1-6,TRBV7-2,TGTGCCAGCAGCTTTGGGAATTCACCCTTCCACTTT,CASSFGNSPFHF
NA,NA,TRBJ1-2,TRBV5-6,TGTGCCAGCAGCTTGACAGGAGCCATAGCTAACTATGGCTACACCTTC,CASSLTGAIANYGYTF
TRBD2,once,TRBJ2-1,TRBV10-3,TGTGCCATCAGTGAGACCCAGCGGGAGATCCACAATGATCAGTTCTTC,CAISETQREIHNDQFF
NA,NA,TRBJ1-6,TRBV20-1,TGCAGTGCTAGTACCGCCACTGGGAATTCACCCCTCCACTTT,CSASTATGNSPLHF
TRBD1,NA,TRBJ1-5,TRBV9,TGTGCCAGCAGCGGGACAGGGCTCGATCAGCCCCAGCATTTT,CASSGTGLDQPQHF
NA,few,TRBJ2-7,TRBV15,TGTGCCACCAGCAGTCTCTGGACCTACGAGCAGTACTTC,CATSSLWTYEQYF
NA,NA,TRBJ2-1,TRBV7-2,TGTGCCAGCAGCTTATTGGTCTCCTACAATGAGCAGTTCTTC,CASSLLVSYNEQFF
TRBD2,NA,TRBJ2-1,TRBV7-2,TGTGCCAGCAGCTTACCAAAGACTAGCGGGAGAGGCGAGCAGTTCTTC,CASSLPKTSGRGEQFF
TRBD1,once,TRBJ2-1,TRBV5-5,TGTGCCAGCAGCCCCCGGACAGGGCTCTACAATGAGCAGTTCTTC,CASSPRTGLYNEQFF
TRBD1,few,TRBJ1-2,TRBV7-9,TGTGCCAGCAGTCGACAGGGGAAGAACTATGGCTACACCTTC,CASSRQGKNYGYTF
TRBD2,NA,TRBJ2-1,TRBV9,TGTGCCAGCAGCGTAGGTCCAGCGGGAGGGCCTCTAAATGAGCAGTTCTTC,CASSVGPAGGPLNEQFF
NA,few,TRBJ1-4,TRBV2,TGTGCCAGCAGGGGTGAAAAACTGTTTTTT,CASRGEKLFF